This T cell receptor (beta chain) derives from a study of blood T cell repertoires in COVID-19. For the study at large: Acute and convalescent COVID-19 samples came from the United States, Italy and Spain. The cDNA or gDNA used as material had been derived from T cells, B-cell-depleted T cells, or PBMCs.

Seattle enrolled patients during active infection and tracked them longitudinally. This clone came up once. Original handling: Reference gene primer amplification gave estimated nucleated cell counts. The table came from immunoSEQ multiplex PCR; TCRdb's copy has only in-frame clones and leaves some out. V, J and clone size are taken as reported in that table, and D and trimming were inferred from the DNA itself. Counted here are about 370,000 clones, roughly nine tenths occurring once; the ten biggest clones make up approximately 3%. The V end lost 2 bases, the J end lost 0 bases, and 8 bases lay between the germline ends. The V gene's germline CDR1 is MNHEY and CDR2 SVGEGT. This CDR3 spans 15 amino acids.

The chain employs TRBV6-2 or TRBV6-3 and TRBJ1-5; D gene ambiguous. The sequence was collected from a woman younger than 45 with COVID-19, enrolled during active disease. The sample consisted of peripheral blood. Written as DNA, the CDR3 is TGTGCCAGCAGTTACGTGGGCTTTAGCAATCAGCCCCAGCATTTT. Its translation: CASSYVGFSNQPQHF.